The 22 T cell receptor beta chains presented below share a single source sample, sequenced in a study of cytomegalovirus exposure and HLA in healthy donors. Amplification used 60 Vbeta primers and 13 Jbeta primers. TCRdb's copy holds only in-frame clones and misses some; the assay was immunoSEQ multiplex PCR. The sample gives 160,000 or so clones, roughly 80% of which show up once; around 14% is in the top ten. The sample comprised PBMCs. The receptors were sampled from a woman aged 50 to 60 in good health and CMV-seronegative.

In regard to this clone: The sample holds other DNA sequences that translate to the same CDR3. The chain is built from TRBV7-9 and TRBJ2-1, with TRBD1 matching 11 bases. Germline CDR1 reads SEHNR; CDR2 reads FQNEAQ (reference sequence). J lost 6 bases, V lost 5 bases, and 6 bases had no gene match. This CDR3 region has 15 residues. CDR3 sequence (DNA): TGTGCCAGCAGCCCCCGTGGGACAGGGGGCAATGAGCAGTTCTTC. The encoded protein is CASSPRGTGGNEQFF.

By proportion, this clone is medium-sized (0.01 to 0.1%). J is TRBJ2-1 and V is TRBV5-6; D may be TRBD2 (7 bases). With 1 base removed from V and 8 bases from J, the gap between germline ends came to 13 bases. Germline V gene sequence: CDR1 SGHDT, CDR2 YYEEEE. The CDR3 is made up of 14 amino acids. The CDR3 reads CASSLTGGVYEQFF. The CDR3 bases are TGTGCCAGCAGCTTGACGGGGGGCGTCTATGAGCAGTTCTTC.

The rearrangement joins TRBV5-1 to TRBJ1-1; D call uncertain. Germline CDR1 and CDR2: SGHRS and YFSETQ. V lost 0 bases, J lost 1 base, and 16 bases lay in between. The length of the CDR3 is 17 residues. In DNA, the CDR3 is TGCGCCAGCAGCTTGGGGGAAAGGCCGGGGAGGAACACTGAAGCTTTCTTT. This sequence encodes CASSLGERPGRNTEAFF.

This sequence joins TRBV5-1 and TRBJ2-2, with TRBD2 identical over 9 bases. V shed 4 bases and J 0 bases; nucleotides not matched to a gene: 7. Germline lookup yields CDR1 SGHRS and CDR2 YFSETQ. CDR3 length: 17 amino acids. The CDR3 region has the DNA TGCGCCAGCAGCCGTCGTGTAGCGGGAGCGAACACCGGGGAGCTGTTTTTT. This translates into CASSRRVAGANTGELFF.

The CDR3 spells CASSSATGSNEQYF. The DNA for the CDR3 is TGTGCCAGCAGCTCAGCGACAGGGTCCAACGAGCAGTACTTC. The rearrangement links TRBV5-4 to TRBJ2-7; TRBD1 agrees at 7 bases. Germline V gene data show CDR1 as SGHNT and CDR2 as YYREEE (reference sequence). The J segment lost 5 bases and the V segment lost 3 bases, leaving 8 bases of the junction unmatched. The CDR3 runs 14 residues. Using reference TRBV5-4 and TRBJ2-7 for the parts outside the CDR3, the full variable domain is ETGVTQSPTHLIKTRGQQVTLRCSSQSGHNTVSWYQQALGQGPQFIFQYYREEENGRGNFPPRFSGLQFPNYSSELNVNALELDDSALYLCASSSATGSNEQYFGPGTRLTVT.

The rearrangement links TRBV5-6 to TRBJ1-2; D may be TRBD1 (5 bases). The CDR3 covers 13 residues. V lost 4 bases and J lost 4, with 11 bases in between. Germline V gene data show CDR1 as SGHDT and CDR2 as YYEEEE. The CDR3 DNA follows: TGTGCCAGCAGCCCCCAGGGAATCTATGGCTACACCTTC. This translates into CASSPQGIYGYTF.

The table lists this clone with a count of one. The chain joins TRBV7-2 to TRBJ2-1; tentatively, D is TRBD2 (5 bases). This CDR3 is built from 12 residues. The ends were cut back, 3 bases at V and 7 bases at J, with 7 bases in the middle. The germline V gene has CDR1 SGHTA and CDR2 FQGNSA. CDR3 sequence: CASSLTNNEQFF. In nucleotides, the CDR3 is TGTGCCAGCAGCTTGACTAATAATGAGCAGTTCTTC.

The genes are TRBV2 and TRBJ1-5, with 9 positions matching TRBD1. After removal of 7 bases from V and 4 bases from J, the junction contained 2 bases not matched to a gene. The CDR3 runs 13 residues. Per the germline V gene, CDR1 is SNHLY and CDR2 is FYNNEI. This CDR3 reads CASTGQGNQPQHF. CDR3 coding DNA: TGTGCCAGCACTGGACAGGGGAATCAGCCCCAGCATTTT.

The chain carries TRBV13 and TRBJ1-1; the D is unclear. Between the trimmed V and J ends, which lost 6 bases and 3 bases, there was a span of 8 bases. The CDR3 covers 12 residues. Germline V gene data show CDR1 as PRHDT and CDR2 as FYEKMQ (reference sequence). The CDR3 DNA reads as TGTGCCAGCAGGACGGGTGACACTGAAGCTTTCTTT. Translation gives CASRTGDTEAFF. Complete variable domain (other parts from reference TRBV13 and TRBJ1-1): AAGVIQSPRHLIKEKRETATLKCYPIPRHDTVYWYQQGPGQDPQFLISFYEKMQSDKGSIPDRFSAQQFSDYHSELNMSSLELGDSALYFCASRTGDTEAFFGQGTRLTVV.

The chain links TRBV7-7 to TRBJ2-2, with 15 nucleotides matching TRBD2. Germline V gene data show CDR1 as SSHAT and CDR2 as FNYEAQ (reference sequence). Trimming at V came to 4 bases and at J to 5 bases, leaving 2 bases not matched to a gene. This CDR3 region has 16 residues. CDR3 residues: CASSSGTSGRTGELFF. CDR3 sequence (DNA): TGTGCCAGCAGCTCCGGGACTAGCGGGAGGACCGGGGAGCTGTTTTTT.

This chain joins TRBV11-2 and TRBJ2-1, with 8 bases identical to TRBD2. CDR1 is SGHAT and CDR2 is FQNNGV in the germline V gene. The V segment lost 5 bases and the J segment 3 bases; nucleotides outside the gene matches: 6. The CDR3 contains 15 residues. The CDR3 sequence is CASSLGGAGYNEQFF. The CDR3 DNA sequence: TGTGCCAGCAGCCTCGGGGGGGCGGGCTACAATGAGCAGTTCTTC.

The chain links TRBV11-2 to TRBJ1-1; tentative D call: TRBD1 (5 bases). Germline V gives CDR1 SGHAT, CDR2 FQNNGV. Trimming removed 8 bases from V and 4 bases from J, with 20 bases in between. CDR3 size: 15 residues. For the CDR3, the DNA is TGTGCCAGCCGCCGGGACTTTAGCAAGGGCACTGAAGCTTTCTTT. Protein product: CASRRDFSKGTEAFF.

V and J are TRBV29-1 and TRBJ1-1; TRBD1 matches at 10 bases. The V gene end was trimmed by 4 bases and the J gene end by 1 base; junction bases not matched to a gene: 6. There are 15 residues in the CDR3. Germline CDR1 SQVTM, CDR2 ANQGSEA. The DNA for the CDR3 is TGCAGCGTTGGGGGACAGGGGACCACGAACACTGAAGCTTTCTTT. Its protein is CSVGGQGTTNTEAFF.

The V call is TRBV5-1, the J call TRBJ2-7; TRBD1 might be the D (5 bases). The CDR3 consists of 14 residues. Trimming removed 5 bases from V and 2 bases from J, with 14 bases in between. Germline CDR1 is SGHRS and CDR2 is YFSETQ. The CDR3 DNA sequence: TGCGCCAGCAGGCACAGCGACAGCGCCTACGAGCAGTACTTC. It encodes CASRHSDSAYEQYF.

The V call is TRBV7-3, the J call TRBJ1-1; D perhaps matches TRBD1 (6 bases). From germline, CDR1 is SGHTA and CDR2 FQGTGA. CDR3 length equals 14 residues. The V end was cut by 5 bases, the J end by 4 bases, with 14 bases between. The CDR3 DNA sequence: TGTGCCAGCAGCAGTCGGACAGAACGCACTGAAGCTTTCTTT. It yields the protein CASSSRTERTEAFF.

This clone has a single count. The gene calls are TRBV4-2 and TRBJ2-7, with 9 nucleotides matching TRBD2. With 0 bases clipped from V and 4 bases from J, the junction kept 4 bases outside the gene matches. The CDR3 is 15 residues long. The germline gives CDR1 LGHNA, CDR2 YNFKEQ. This CDR3 is CASSQELAGQYEQYF. The DNA of the CDR3 is TGTGCCAGCAGCCAAGAACTAGCGGGCCAATACGAGCAGTACTTC.

V and J are TRBV4-1 and TRBJ2-7; maybe TRBD1 (5 bases). Trimming cost V 2 bases and J 2 bases, with 13 bases left between them. Germline V lookup: CDR1 MGHRA, CDR2 YSYEKL. This CDR3 region has 15 residues. This chain's CDR3 is CASSQRQLFPYEQYF. DNA of the CDR3: TGCGCCAGCAGCCAACGACAGCTCTTTCCCTACGAGCAGTACTTC.

The chain uses TRBV18 and TRBJ2-1; TRBD1 aligns across 8 bases. This CDR3 has 16 residues. V lost 3 bases to trimming and J lost 4 bases; unmatched junction nucleotides: 8. The V gene's germline CDR1 is KGHSH and CDR2 LQKENI. CDR3 sequence reads: CASSPGQVMSYNEQFF. DNA for the CDR3: TGTGCCAGCTCACCGGGACAGGTTATGTCGTACAATGAGCAGTTCTTC.

The chain has TRBV27 and TRBJ1-4; D call uncertain. Germline V gene sequence: CDR1 MNHEY, CDR2 SMNVEV (reference sequence). Trimming removed 5 bases at V and 5 bases at J, with 12 bases between. The CDR3 loop spans 14 amino acids. The CDR3 nucleotides are TGTGCCAGCAGTCCGCTACAGAGAAATGAAAAACTGTTTTTT. It translates to CASSPLQRNEKLFF.

Details on this clone: At one boundary the junction diverges from the germline segment, which might be a read error. This chain links TRBV7-9 with TRBJ1-3; D is undetermined. This CDR3 region has 12 residues. The germline CDR1 and CDR2 sequences are SEHNR and FQNEAQ (reference sequence). The CDR3 nucleotides read TGTTCCAGCAGCCCGTCTGGAAACACCATATATTTT. It is translated as CSSSPSGNTIYF. Using reference TRBV7-9 and TRBJ1-3 for the parts outside the CDR3, the full variable domain is DTGVSQNPRHKITKRGQNVTFRCDPISEHNRLYWYRQTLGQGPEFLTYFQNEAQLEKSRLLSDRFSAERPKGSFSTLEIQRTEQGDSAMYLCSSSPSGNTIYFGEGSWLTVV.

This rearrangement joins TRBV6-1 to TRBJ2-1; TRBD2 matches at 8 bases. Trimming cost V 8 bases and J 8 bases; bases outside gene matches: 8. The CDR3 is made up of 13 amino acids. The germline V gene encodes CDR1 MNHNS and CDR2 SASEGT. CDR3 nucleotide sequence: TGTGCCAGCTTCGGGACTAGTTGGTATGAGCAGTTCTTC. This codes for CASFGTSWYEQFF.

This chain links TRBV18 with TRBJ1-1, with TRBD1 as a possible D gene (6 bases). Germline CDR1 is KGHSH and CDR2 is LQKENI. V lost 3 bases and J 0 bases, leaving 8 bases between the germline ends. This CDR3 has 14 amino acids. CDR3 region: CASSPGQLNTEAFF. Written as DNA, the CDR3 is TGTGCCAGCTCACCGGGACAATTGAACACTGAAGCTTTCTTT.